This is a list of T cell receptor beta chains from one sample in a study of blood T cells in healthy people across ages. TCRdb reprocessed the 5' RACE reads with MiXCR, giving one entry per CDR3 protein. The profile shows fewer than 900,000 distinct CDR3 sequences, 45% to 50% of them singletons. The sequencing sample was made of blood. These TCRs come from a woman aged 55-70 years in good health. Both conserved end residues are part of each CDR3. D genes are given only for firm matches. A clone size is listed for some rows: how often the clone was seen (once, few, many), or a class if it is expanded.

J	D	V	size	DNA	CDR3
TRBJ2-7	-	TRBV29-1	-	TGCAGCGTGAAGCTCTGGCGGGACCCCTACGAGCAGTACTTC	CSVKLWRDPYEQYF
TRBJ2-2	TRBD1	TRBV20-1	many	TGCAGTGCTAGTCAGGGGGTCAACACCGGGGAGCTGTTTTTT	CSASQGVNTGELFF
TRBJ2-7	TRBD1	TRBV30	-	TGTGCCTGGAGTGTAGGGACAGGGGGCCCTAAACAAACCTACAATGAGCAGTACTTC	CAWSVGTGGPKQTYNEQYF
TRBJ2-1	TRBD2	TRBV3-1	few	TGTGCCAGCAGCCAAGTCCTCAACGGCGGGAGGAATGAGCAGTTCTTC	CASSQVLNGGRNEQFF
TRBJ2-5	TRBD1	TRBV29-1	few	TGCAGCGTGCCCGGACAGGGGGCGAAGACCCAGTACTTC	CSVPGQGAKTQYF
TRBJ1-4	-	TRBV5-1	once	TGCGCCAGCAGCGTGGGGGTCGTCGGGACTAATGAAAAACTGTTTTTT	CASSVGVVGTNEKLFF
TRBJ2-1	TRBD2	TRBV5-1	-	TGCGCCAGCATGCTCGGACTAGGCGGTGAGCAGTTCTTC	CASMLGLGGEQFF
TRBJ2-7	TRBD2	TRBV6-6	-	TGTGCCAGCAGGGGCATGGGCGGGAGCACAGGCTACGAGCAGTACTTC	CASRGMGGSTGYEQYF
TRBJ2-5	TRBD1	TRBV28	many	TGTGCCAGCAGGACAGGGCTTTGGGAGACCCAGTACTTC	CASRTGLWETQYF
TRBJ2-1	TRBD2	TRBV14	-	TGTGCCAGCAGCCGGGCGGGAGGGCGTGAGCAGTTCTTC	CASSRAGGREQFF
TRBJ2-1	-	TRBV5-6	-	TGTGCCAGCAGCTTGGTTTTGCCCCTGGGCAATGAGCAGTTCTTC	CASSLVLPLGNEQFF
TRBJ2-5	-	TRBV29-1	-	TGCAGCGTTGAATTTGGGTTCGAGACCCAGTACTTC	CSVEFGFETQYF
TRBJ2-3	-	TRBV7-2	-	TGTGCCAGCAGCCGTCAAGGACCGACTGGGGATACGCAGTATTTT	CASSRQGPTGDTQYF
TRBJ2-7	TRBD2	TRBV9	many	TGTGCCAGCAGCGCATCTAGCGGGAGGTACGAGCAGTACTTC	CASSASSGRYEQYF
TRBJ2-7	TRBD2	TRBV27	-	TGTGCCAGCAGTTTAAGGGCGGGGACTAGCGCCCTTAGCTCCTACGAGCAGTACTTC	CASSLRAGTSALSSYEQYF
TRBJ1-4	TRBD1	TRBV4-2	-	TGTGCCAGCAGCCAAGGAAAACAGGGGGCGCGTGAAAAACTGTTTTTT	CASSQGKQGAREKLFF
TRBJ2-7	-	TRBV7-2	-	TGTGCCAGCAGCACCAAATGGGGGCAGGGAGCCTCCTACGAGCAGTACTTC	CASSTKWGQGASYEQYF
TRBJ2-1	-	TRBV12-3/TRBV12-4	few	TGTGCCAGCACTTTATTGGAGGTGTGGGGGAACTACAATGAGCAGTTCTTC	CASTLLEVWGNYNEQFF
TRBJ1-3	-	TRBV9	once	TGTGCCAGCAGCCCCGGTCCTCAGGGTTACACCATATATTTT	CASSPGPQGYTIYF
TRBJ2-1	TRBD2	TRBV24-1	-	TGTGCCACCAGTGATTCAGCGGGAGACTACAATGAGCAGTTCTTC	CATSDSAGDYNEQFF
TRBJ2-7	TRBD2	TRBV4-1	once	TGCGCCAGCAGCGAGAAGGGACTAGCGGACTACGAGCAGTACTTC	CASSEKGLADYEQYF
TRBJ2-7	-	TRBV4-2	-	TGTGCCAGCAGCCAAGACAGCTTAACCTACGAGCAGTACTTC	CASSQDSLTYEQYF
TRBJ1-1	TRBD1	TRBV29-1	-	TGCAGCGCCGGGACAGGCGGCCCAGCTTTCTTT	CSAGTGGPAFF
TRBJ2-1	-	TRBV15	few	TGTGCCACCAGTCCGGACTCCGACCCCTACAATGAGCAGTTCTTC	CATSPDSDPYNEQFF
TRBJ2-1	-	TRBV2	-	TGTGCCAGCAGTGCCGCGGGGAATGAGCAGTTCTTC	CASSAAGNEQFF